Below are 32 T cell receptor beta chains sequenced from a single sample in a study of T cell responses to AZD1222 COVID-19 vaccine (dated by TCRdb to the early 2020s). The sample's time point label is to be understood as: baseline before first vaccination. Library preparation employed the immunoSEQ multiplex PCR assay. This immuneACCESS table, as held by TCRdb, lists in-frame sequences with V and J called but not all clones. Of the missing ones, under half trace to an unresolved V gene in checked studies; the others have no known cause. The sample table shows 110,000 to 150,000 clones, and around 89% are seen once. Clones ranked in the top ten supply approximately 4.5% of the sample. Material: peripheral blood, obtained on day 0 of AZD1222 vaccination. Every receptor here comes from an adult in good health.

This clone was counted only a few times. This chain connects TRBV6-1 to TRBJ2-2, with D tentatively TRBD1 (6 bases). V lost 3 bases and J 6 bases, leaving 14 bases between the germline ends. CDR3 length: 15 residues. Germline-derived CDR1 and CDR2 are MNHNS and SASEGT. The CDR3: CASSEYTQGPGELFF. The CDR3 coding sequence is TGTGCCAGCAGTGAGTACACACAGGGACCCGGGGAGCTGTTTTTT.

This clone has only a few counts. This rearrangement joins TRBV7-2 to TRBJ2-2; the match to TRBD2 covers 8 bases. The CDR3 contains 15 residues. Losses at the gene ends were 5 bases for V and 4 bases for J; bases not matched to a gene: 6. Germline V CDR1 and CDR2: SGHTA, FQGNSA. Here the CDR3 reads CASSLTSVVTGELFF. The CDR3 DNA reads TGTGCCAGCAGCCTGACTAGCGTCGTCACCGGGGAGCTGTTTTTT.

The chain has TRBV7-2 and TRBJ1-4, with D maybe TRBD1 (5 bases). This CDR3 contains 14 residues. The V gene's germline CDR1 is SGHTA and CDR2 FQGNSA. Trimming cost V 2 bases and J 8 bases, with 12 bases left between them. The CDR3 here is CASSLSGAWEKLFF. The CDR3 DNA sequence: TGTGCCAGCAGCTTATCCGGGGCTTGGGAAAAACTGTTTTTT.

V usage is TRBV4-1 and J usage is TRBJ1-1, with a weak D call TRBD1 (6 bases). V lost 3 bases to trimming and J lost 0 bases, with 17 bases between them. This CDR3 contains 17 residues. Germline-derived CDR1 and CDR2 are MGHRA and YSYEKL. The chain's CDR3 is CASSQIVGGLLNTEAFF. CDR3 nucleotides: TGCGCCAGCAGCCAGATCGTAGGGGGACTTCTGAACACTGAAGCTTTCTTT.

The chain is built from TRBV11-2 and TRBJ1-4, with D maybe TRBD1 (6 bases). V lost 8 bases and J 14 bases, leaving 18 bases between the germline ends. The CDR3 runs to 12 residues. The germline V gene encodes CDR1 SGHAT and CDR2 FQNNGV. The CDR3 sequence: CASGVGRGNLFF. The CDR3, as DNA: TGTGCCAGCGGCGTCGGTAGGGGGAATCTGTTTTTT.

This clone showed up just once. The chain has TRBV28 and TRBJ1-1; D not certain. From germline, CDR1 is MDHEN and CDR2 SYDVKM. The CDR3 loop spans 11 amino acids. V gave up 6 bases and J gave up 13 bases, with 15 bases separating them. The CDR3 DNA is TGTGCCAGCAGACGTGACCAAGGCGGTTTCTTT. Its protein is CASRRDQGGFF. The variable domain in full, completed from reference TRBV28 and TRBJ1-1, reads DVKVTQSSRYLVKRTGEKVFLECVQDMDHENMFWYRQDPGLGLRLIYFSYDVKMKEKGDIPEGYSVSREKKERFSLILESASTNQTSMYLCASRRDQGGFFGQGTRLTVV.

CDR3 region: CASSLAGQGGEQYF. The CDR3 coding sequence is TGTGCCAGCAGCTTGGCCGGACAGGGCGGCGAGCAGTACTTC. The chain links TRBV5-4 to TRBJ2-7; 8 nucleotides match TRBD1. In germline, CDR1 is SGHNT, CDR2 YYREEE (reference sequence). The CDR3 contains 14 residues. J lost 6 bases, V lost 0 bases, and 5 bases had no gene match.

The V gene is TRBV6-5, the J gene TRBJ1-6; 9 nucleotides line up with TRBD1. CDR1 MNHEY and CDR2 SVGAGI come from the germline V gene. The J segment lost 9 bases and the V segment lost 4 bases, leaving 4 bases of the junction unmatched. CDR3 length: 14 residues. The CDR3 DNA follows: TGTGCCAGCAGTTTACAGGGGGCTAGTTCACCCCTCCACTTT. It is translated as CASSLQGASSPLHF.

This clone is a singleton in its sample. V usage is TRBV28 and J usage is TRBJ2-5, with D unresolved. CDR3 size: 14 residues. CDR1 MDHEN and CDR2 SYDVKM come from the germline V gene. Trimming took off 5 bases at V and 4 bases at J, with 14 bases between the two ends. The CDR3 coding sequence is TGTGCCAGCAGTACCGTGGGTGGTCGAGAGACCCAGTACTTC. Translating it yields CASSTVGGRETQYF.

In its sample, this clone was seen many times. This chain uses TRBV18 with TRBJ1-5, with D maybe TRBD1 (6 bases). There are 12 residues in the CDR3. V lost 4 bases and J 13 bases, leaving 14 bases between the germline ends. Germline V gives CDR1 KGHSH, CDR2 LQKENI. CDR3 nucleotide sequence: TGTGCCAGCTCACTAGACAGGCGAGCTCAGCATTTT. Amino acids: CASSLDRRAQHF.

Note on this clone: A junction end diverges from the germline sequence, so it may reflect a read error. This chain joins TRBV6-6 and TRBJ1-1; 7 bases align to TRBD1. Germline assignment: CDR1 MNHNY and CDR2 SVGAGI (reference sequence). This CDR3 contains 16 residues. The CDR3: CAGSVRDREGIAEAFF. The CDR3 DNA reads as TGTGCCGGCAGTGTCCGGGACAGAGAGGGGATAGCTGAAGCTTTCTTT.

This clone was found a few times. This sequence joins TRBV11-1 and TRBJ2-2; no clear D. The length of the CDR3 is 11 residues. Trimming removed 2 bases from V and 5 bases from J, with 0 bases in between. Germline assignment: CDR1 SGHAT and CDR2 FQDESV (reference sequence). This CDR3 is CASSLTGELFF. The CDR3 nucleotides are TGTGCCAGCAGCTTAACCGGGGAGCTGTTTTTT. Using reference TRBV11-1 and TRBJ2-2 for the parts outside the CDR3, the full variable domain is EAEVAQSPRYKITEKSQAVAFWCDPISGHATLYWYRQILGQGPELLVQFQDESVVDDSQLPKDRFSAERLKGVDSTLKIQPAELGDSAMYLCASSLTGELFFGEGSRLTVL.

V is TRBV19 and J is TRBJ2-6, with D tentatively TRBD2 (5 bases). The CDR3 extends over 17 amino acids. V shed 4 bases and J shed 0 bases, with 13 bases lying between them. Germline values: CDR1 LNHDA, CDR2 SQIVND (reference sequence). CDR3 nucleotide sequence: TGTGCCAGTAGTACCGGGGTTGGCAGCTCTGGGGCCAACGTCCTGACTTTC. It codes for CASSTGVGSSGANVLTF.

The genes are TRBV5-1 and TRBJ2-1; no definite D call. This CDR3 region has 12 residues. CDR1 and CDR2 from the germline V gene are SGHRS and YFSETQ. V was cut by 0 bases and J by 4 bases, with 2 bases left in between. The CDR3 nucleotides read TGCGCCAGCAGCTTGGTGTACAATGAGCAGTTCTTC. Protein product: CASSLVYNEQFF. Filled out from reference TRBV5-1 and TRBJ2-1, the complete variable domain reads KAGVTQTPRYLIKTRGQQVTLSCSPISGHRSVSWYQQTPGQGLQFLFEYFSETQRNKGNFPGRFSGRQFSNSRSEMNVSTLELGDSALYLCASSLVYNEQFFGPGTRLTVL.

V is TRBV5-4 and J is TRBJ1-4, with D possibly being TRBD1 (5 bases). The CDR3 has 15 amino acids. Trimming shortened V by 0 bases and J by 3 bases, and 9 bases separated the two germline ends. Germline V gene data show CDR1 as SGHNT and CDR2 as YYREEE (reference sequence). The CDR3 is CASSLVGDPNEKLFF. The CDR3 DNA follows: TGTGCCAGCAGCTTGGTTGGGGACCCTAATGAAAAACTGTTTTTT.

The chain recombines TRBV27 with TRBJ2-7; D is uncertain. CDR3 size: 12 residues. V was pared by 3 bases and J by 6 bases, with 9 bases between. Germline CDR1 reads MNHEY; CDR2 reads SMNVEV (reference sequence). CDR3 in DNA: TGTGCCAGCAGTTTTGTTCTCGGCGAGCAGTACTTC. This sequence encodes CASSFVLGEQYF.

V and J are TRBV11-2 and TRBJ1-2, with 11 positions matching TRBD1. In germline, CDR1 is SGHAT, CDR2 FQNNGV. This CDR3 contains 14 residues. Losses at the gene ends were 6 bases for V and 4 bases for J; bases not matched to a gene: 4. The CDR3 DNA sequence: TGTGCCAGCAGGGACAGGGGGCGAGCCTATGGCTACACCTTC. Translated: CASRDRGRAYGYTF.

The chain is built from TRBV30 and TRBJ1-3; D unresolved. The CDR3 loop spans 12 amino acids. Trimming left V 2 bases short and J 8 bases short, with 10 bases between. The germline V gene encodes CDR1 GTSNPN and CDR2 SVGIG (reference sequence). The CDR3 protein is CAWSTLGDTIYF. The CDR3 bases are TGTGCCTGGAGTACTCTAGGAGACACCATATATTTT.

This sequence joins TRBV7-2 and TRBJ1-1; 9 bases line up with TRBD1. J gave up 4 bases and V 5 bases, and 5 bases lay outside the gene matches. Germline CDR1 is SGHTA and CDR2 is FQGNSA. This CDR3 has 14 amino acids. The CDR3 DNA is TGTGCCAGCAGCCCTGGACAGGGGATCACTGAAGCTTTCTTT. Translation: CASSPGQGITEAFF.

DNA for the CDR3: TGTGCCAGCAGTACCATGAGCTCCTACAATGAGCAGTTCTTC. It specifies CASSTMSSYNEQFF. The chain combines TRBV6-5 with TRBJ2-1; D call uncertain. The germline V and J ends were trimmed by 5 bases and 0 bases, with 8 bases remaining between them. The germline gives CDR1 MNHEY, CDR2 SVGAGI. The length of the CDR3 is 14 residues.

The chain joins TRBV5-1 to TRBJ1-1, with D unclear. The length of the CDR3 is 14 residues. With 4 bases removed from V and 0 bases from J, the gap between germline ends came to 10 bases. CDR1 and CDR2 from the germline V gene are SGHRS and YFSETQ. The CDR3 bases are TGCGCCAGCAGCCTAAGGACTCTGAACACTGAAGCTTTCTTT. Protein: CASSLRTLNTEAFF.

V and J are TRBV27 and TRBJ2-7; 11 nucleotides match TRBD2. Germline values: CDR1 MNHEY, CDR2 SMNVEV (reference sequence). This CDR3 spans 15 amino acids. The V segment lost 3 bases and the J segment 2 bases; nucleotides outside the gene matches: 3. DNA of the CDR3: TGTGCCAGCAGTTTTCTAGCGGGAGGAACCTACGAGCAGTACTTC. This sequence encodes CASSFLAGGTYEQYF.

The chain is built from TRBV28 and TRBJ1-5; 7 bases map to TRBD1. This CDR3 has 18 residues. The junction had 10 bases not matched to a gene; V was cut back by 2 bases and J by 0 bases. Germline V lookup: CDR1 MDHEN, CDR2 SYDVKM. CDR3 in amino acids: CASSLIDRVLVSNQPQHF. The CDR3 nucleotides read TGTGCCAGCAGTTTAATCGACAGGGTTCTTGTTAGCAATCAGCCCCAGCATTTT.

The J gene is TRBJ1-3, the V gene TRBV7-8; TRBD1 matches at 8 bases. Trimming removed 6 bases from V and 0 bases from J; junction bases left unmatched: 22. The CDR3 is 21 amino acids. CDR1 is SGHVS, CDR2 FQNEAQ, per germline. CDR3 amino acids: CASRLTALPGQAVISGNTIYF. DNA of the CDR3: TGTGCCAGCAGATTAACGGCACTCCCGGGACAGGCCGTTATCTCTGGAAACACCATATATTTT.

This clone has only one observation. The rearrangement uses TRBV5-5 and TRBJ1-2; weak D call: TRBD1 (6 bases). The CDR3 runs 14 residues. CDR1 SGHKS and CDR2 YYEKEE come from the germline V gene (reference sequence). The V gene lost 0 bases and the J gene lost 6 bases, with 12 bases spanning the gap. As DNA, the CDR3 is TGTGCCAGCAGCTTGGTGTCAGGGGCTGATGGCTACACCTTC. This codes for CASSLVSGADGYTF.

This chain joins TRBV27 and TRBJ2-1; the match to TRBD2 covers 8 bases. CDR1 is MNHEY and CDR2 is SMNVEV in the germline V gene (reference sequence). V lost 6 bases, J lost 4 bases, and 8 bases stayed unmatched. This CDR3 has 15 amino acids. CDR3 protein: CASRSGGTLYNEQFF. In DNA, the CDR3 is TGTGCCAGCAGGTCGGGAGGGACACTTTACAATGAGCAGTTCTTC.

The V gene is TRBV4-2, the J gene TRBJ1-5; D gene uncertain. The germline CDR1 and CDR2 sequences are LGHNA and YNFKEQ. Trimming left V 2 bases short and J 3 bases short, with 11 bases between. The CDR3 length is 15 residues. CDR3: CASSQWALNNQPQHF. CDR3 coding DNA: TGTGCCAGCAGCCAATGGGCCTTAAACAATCAGCCCCAGCATTTT.

The chain joins TRBV4-1 to TRBJ1-1, with D possibly being TRBD1 (5 bases). From germline, CDR1 is MGHRA and CDR2 YSYEKL. This CDR3 region has 15 residues. Trimming pared 4 bases from V and 1 base from J, leaving 13 bases between. The CDR3 DNA reads as TGCGCCAGCAGCCCTCTCGATCAGGGGAACACTGAAGCTTTCTTT. Its translation is CASSPLDQGNTEAFF.

The V gene is TRBV5-1, the J gene TRBJ2-1; D is perhaps TRBD1 (5 bases). Germline loops: CDR1 SGHRS, CDR2 YFSETQ. V was trimmed by 0 bases and J by 1 base, leaving 8 bases between them. The CDR3 length is 15 residues. The CDR3 protein is CASSLAGPSYNEQFF. CDR3 DNA: TGCGCCAGCAGCTTGGCAGGGCCATCCTACAATGAGCAGTTCTTC.

The chain recombines TRBV12-5 with TRBJ1-5, with TRBD1 matching 8 bases. Germline V gives CDR1 LGHNT, CDR2 FRNRAP. The CDR3 contains 15 residues. After removal of 6 bases from V and 1 base from J, the junction contained 5 bases not matched to a gene. Here the CDR3 DNA reads TGTGCTAGTGGCCGGGGACAGGCGAGCAATCAGCCCCAGCATTTT. Its translation: CASGRGQASNQPQHF.

The rearrangement links TRBV7-9 to TRBJ1-2; D remains ambiguous. CDR3 size: 15 residues. Trimming removed 2 bases at V and 3 bases at J, with 13 bases between. Germline V gene sequence: CDR1 SEHNR, CDR2 FQNEAQ (reference sequence). DNA for the CDR3: TGTGCCAGCAGCTTACGGCAAGAACGCGACTATGGCTACACCTTC. The encoded protein is CASSLRQERDYGYTF.

The chain is built from TRBV9 and TRBJ2-1, with TRBD2 identical over 8 bases. Germline V gene data show CDR1 as SGDLS and CDR2 as YYNGEE. The CDR3 totals 15 residues. Losses at the gene ends were 5 bases for V and 4 bases for J; bases not matched to a gene: 8. CDR3 bases: TGTGCCAGCAGTGAAAGCGGGAGTAGGTACAATGAGCAGTTCTTC. Translation gives CASSESGSRYNEQFF.